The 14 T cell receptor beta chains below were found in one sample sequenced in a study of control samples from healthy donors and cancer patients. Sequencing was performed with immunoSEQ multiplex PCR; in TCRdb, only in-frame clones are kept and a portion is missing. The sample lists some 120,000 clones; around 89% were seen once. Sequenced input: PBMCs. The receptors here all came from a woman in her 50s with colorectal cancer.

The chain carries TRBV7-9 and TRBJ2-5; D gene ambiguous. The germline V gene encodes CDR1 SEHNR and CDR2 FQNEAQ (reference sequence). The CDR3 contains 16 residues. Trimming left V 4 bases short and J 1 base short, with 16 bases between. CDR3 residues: CASSSRGADTQETQYF. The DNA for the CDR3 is TGTGCCAGCAGCTCCAGAGGAGCTGACACCCAAGAGACCCAGTACTTC.

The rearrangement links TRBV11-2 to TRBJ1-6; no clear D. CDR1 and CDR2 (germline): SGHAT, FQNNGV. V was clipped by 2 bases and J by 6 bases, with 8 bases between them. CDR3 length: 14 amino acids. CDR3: CASSLLGINSPLHF. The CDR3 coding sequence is TGTGCCAGCAGCTTACTGGGGATTAATTCACCCCTCCACTTT.

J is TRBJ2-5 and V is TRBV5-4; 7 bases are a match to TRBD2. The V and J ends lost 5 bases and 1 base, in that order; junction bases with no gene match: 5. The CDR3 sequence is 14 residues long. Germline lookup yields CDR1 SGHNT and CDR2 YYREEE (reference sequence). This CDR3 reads CASRVSGGQETQYF. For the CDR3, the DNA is TGTGCCAGCAGGGTCTCGGGGGGCCAAGAGACCCAGTACTTC.

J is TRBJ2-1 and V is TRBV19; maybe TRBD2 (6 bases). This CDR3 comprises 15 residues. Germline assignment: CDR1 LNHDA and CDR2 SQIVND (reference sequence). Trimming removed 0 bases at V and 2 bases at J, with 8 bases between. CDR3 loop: CASSIERGAYNEQFF. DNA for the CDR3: TGTGCCAGTAGTATAGAGCGGGGAGCCTACAATGAGCAGTTCTTC.

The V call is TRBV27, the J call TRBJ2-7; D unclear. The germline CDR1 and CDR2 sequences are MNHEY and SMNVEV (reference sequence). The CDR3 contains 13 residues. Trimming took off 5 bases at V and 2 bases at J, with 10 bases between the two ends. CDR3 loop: CASSPTGPYEQYF. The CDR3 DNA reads TGTGCCAGCAGTCCAACGGGCCCCTACGAGCAGTACTTC.

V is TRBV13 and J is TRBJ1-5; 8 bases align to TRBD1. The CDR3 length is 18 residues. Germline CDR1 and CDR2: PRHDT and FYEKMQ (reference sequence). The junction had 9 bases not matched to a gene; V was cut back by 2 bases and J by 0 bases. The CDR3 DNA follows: TGTGCCAGCAGCTTACGACAGGGGAGAGGCTATAGCAATCAGCCCCAGCATTTT. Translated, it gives CASSLRQGRGYSNQPQHF.

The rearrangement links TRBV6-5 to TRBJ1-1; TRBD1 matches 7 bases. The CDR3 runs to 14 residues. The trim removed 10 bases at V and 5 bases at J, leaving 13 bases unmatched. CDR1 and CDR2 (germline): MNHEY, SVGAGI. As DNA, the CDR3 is TGTGCCACTCGGACAGGTTTATATACTACTGAAGCTTTCTTT. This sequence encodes CATRTGLYTTEAFF.

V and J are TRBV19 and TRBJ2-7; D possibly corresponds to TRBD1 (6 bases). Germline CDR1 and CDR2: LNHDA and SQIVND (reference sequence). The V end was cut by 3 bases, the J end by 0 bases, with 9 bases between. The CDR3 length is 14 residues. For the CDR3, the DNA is TGTGCCAGTAGTATCCGGACAGACTCCTACGAGCAGTACTTC. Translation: CASSIRTDSYEQYF.

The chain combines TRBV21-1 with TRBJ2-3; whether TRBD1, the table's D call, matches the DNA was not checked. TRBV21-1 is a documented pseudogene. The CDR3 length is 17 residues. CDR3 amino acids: CASSKRGHWGSTDTQYF. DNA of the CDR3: TGTGCCAGCAGCAAAAGGGGCCATTGGGGTAGCACAGATACGCAGTATTTT.

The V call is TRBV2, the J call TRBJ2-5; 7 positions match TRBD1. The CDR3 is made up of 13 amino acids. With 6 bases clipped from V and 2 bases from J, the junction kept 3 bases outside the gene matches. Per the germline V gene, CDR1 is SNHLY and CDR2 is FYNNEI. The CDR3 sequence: CASRAGGQETQYF. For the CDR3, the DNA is TGTGCCAGCAGGGCAGGGGGACAAGAGACCCAGTACTTC. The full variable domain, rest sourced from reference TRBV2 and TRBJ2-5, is EPEVTQTPSHQVTQMGQEVILRCVPISNHLYFYWYRQILGQKVEFLVSFYNNEISEKSEIFDDQFSVERPDGSNFTLKIRSTKLEDSAMYFCASRAGGQETQYFGPGTRLLVL.

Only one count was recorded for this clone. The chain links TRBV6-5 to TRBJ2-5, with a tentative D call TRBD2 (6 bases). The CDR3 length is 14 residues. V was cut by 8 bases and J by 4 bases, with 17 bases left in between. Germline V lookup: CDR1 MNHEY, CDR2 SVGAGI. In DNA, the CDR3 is TGTGCCAGCGGCCCCACTAGCATAGGAGAGACCCAGTACTTC. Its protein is CASGPTSIGETQYF.

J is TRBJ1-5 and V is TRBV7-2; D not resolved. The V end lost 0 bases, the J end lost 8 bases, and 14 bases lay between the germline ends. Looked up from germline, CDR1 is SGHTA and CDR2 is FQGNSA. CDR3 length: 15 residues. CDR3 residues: CASSLAGTPFKPQHF. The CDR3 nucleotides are TGTGCCAGCAGCTTAGCGGGCACACCCTTTAAGCCCCAGCATTTT.

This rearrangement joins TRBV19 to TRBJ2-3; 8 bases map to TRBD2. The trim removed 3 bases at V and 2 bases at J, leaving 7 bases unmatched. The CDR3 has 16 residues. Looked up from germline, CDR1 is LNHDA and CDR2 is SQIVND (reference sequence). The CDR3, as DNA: TGTGCCAGTAGTATGGTTGGCGGGGGGTTCACAGATACGCAGTATTTT. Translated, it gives CASSMVGGGFTDTQYF.

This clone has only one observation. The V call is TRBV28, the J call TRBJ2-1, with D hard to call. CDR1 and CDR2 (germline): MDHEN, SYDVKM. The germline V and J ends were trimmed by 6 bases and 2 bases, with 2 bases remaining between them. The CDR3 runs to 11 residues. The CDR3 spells CASRTYNEQFF. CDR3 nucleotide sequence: TGTGCCAGCAGGACCTACAATGAGCAGTTCTTC.